This paragraph reports one T cell receptor (beta chain). The V gene's germline CDR1 is SNHLY and CDR2 FYNNEI. The CDR3 length is 15 residues. The V and J ends lost 6 bases and 6 bases respectively, with 18 bases between them. These data originate in a study of T cells after yellow fever vaccination. TCRdb redid the calling of the 5' RACE reads with MiXCR, one entry per CDR3 protein. The repertoire holds some 200,000 distinct CDR3 sequences, with about 10% as singletons. Source: CD8+ T cells sorted from PBMCs, taken 15 days after the yellow fever booster vaccination. This chain links TRBV2 with TRBJ1-5; a weak D match, TRBD1 (5 bases). This receptor was obtained from a man between 18 and 29 years old who received the YFV17D yellow fever vaccine. The CDR3 loop reads CASSQNGGDGQPQHF. In nucleotides, the CDR3 is TGTGCCAGCAGCCAAAACGGGGGGGATGGTCAGCCCCAGCATTTT. Together with reference TRBV2 and TRBJ1-5, the CDR3 gives the full variable domain: EPEVTQTPSHQVTQMGQEVILRCVPISNHLYFYWYRQILGQKVEFLVSFYNNEISEKSEIFDDQFSVERPDGSNFTLKIRSTKLEDSAMYFCASSQNGGDGQPQHFGDGTRLSIL.